This TCR beta chain was identified during a study of blood T cell repertoires in COVID-19. The CDR3 has 15 residues. Trimming pared 6 bases from V and 4 bases from J, leaving 16 bases between. Per the germline V gene, CDR1 is LNHDA and CDR2 is SQIVND (reference sequence). Profiled with immunoSEQ multiplex PCR; TCRdb holds only in-frame clones, not every one. The data contain 150,000 to 180,000 clones, about 79% of them seen just once; the ten biggest clones take up approximately 30%. The chain has TRBV19 and TRBJ2-1; weak D call: TRBD2 (6 bases). The sequenced sample was peripheral blood. This TCR was sampled from a woman in her fifties or sixties with acute or convalescent COVID-19. CDR3 sequence: CASRNPDYQYNEQFF. For the CDR3, the DNA is TGTGCCAGTAGAAACCCGGACTACCAATACAATGAGCAGTTCTTC.